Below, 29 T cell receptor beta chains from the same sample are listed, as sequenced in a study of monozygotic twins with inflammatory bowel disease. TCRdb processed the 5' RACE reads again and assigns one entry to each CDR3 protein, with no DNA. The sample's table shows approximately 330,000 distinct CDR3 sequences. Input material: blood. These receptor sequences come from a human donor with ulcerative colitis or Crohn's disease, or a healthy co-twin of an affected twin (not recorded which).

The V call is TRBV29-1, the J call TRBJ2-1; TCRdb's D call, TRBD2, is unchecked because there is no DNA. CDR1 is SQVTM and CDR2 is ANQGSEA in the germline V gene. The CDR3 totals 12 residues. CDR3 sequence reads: CSSGGSKREQFF.

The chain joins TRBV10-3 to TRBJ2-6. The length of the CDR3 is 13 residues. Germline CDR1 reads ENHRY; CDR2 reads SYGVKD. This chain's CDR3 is CAIPVAGANVLTF.

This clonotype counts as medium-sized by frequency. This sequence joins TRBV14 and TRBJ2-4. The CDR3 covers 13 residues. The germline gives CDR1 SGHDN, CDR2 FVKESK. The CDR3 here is CASSQEEATPQYF.

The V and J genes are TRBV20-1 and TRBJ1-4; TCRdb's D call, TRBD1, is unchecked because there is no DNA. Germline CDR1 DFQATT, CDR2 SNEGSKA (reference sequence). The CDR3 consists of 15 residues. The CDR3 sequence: CSARDPGTGIEKLFF.

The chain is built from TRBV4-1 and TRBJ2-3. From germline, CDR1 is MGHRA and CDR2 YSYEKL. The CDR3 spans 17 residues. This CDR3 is CASSQGDRFTSTDTQYF.

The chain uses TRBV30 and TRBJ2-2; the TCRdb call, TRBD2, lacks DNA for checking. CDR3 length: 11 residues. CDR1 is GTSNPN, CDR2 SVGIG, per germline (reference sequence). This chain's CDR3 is CAWGPGTELFF.

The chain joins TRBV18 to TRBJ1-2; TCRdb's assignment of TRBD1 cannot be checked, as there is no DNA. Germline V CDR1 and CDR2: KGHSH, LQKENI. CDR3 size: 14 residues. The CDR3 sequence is CASSPIDRDYGYTF.

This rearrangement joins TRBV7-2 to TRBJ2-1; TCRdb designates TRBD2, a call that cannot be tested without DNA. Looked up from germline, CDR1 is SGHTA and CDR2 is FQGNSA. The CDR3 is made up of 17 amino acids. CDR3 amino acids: CASSSTGGAGRLNEQFF.

CDR3: CAWSGKPGQGATNEKLFF. The chain is built from TRBV30 and TRBJ1-4; the TRBD1 assignment by TCRdb is unverifiable without DNA. Looked up from germline, CDR1 is GTSNPN and CDR2 is SVGIG (reference sequence). The CDR3 runs to 18 residues.

The CDR3: CASSQGGGGLGSYNEQFF. This chain joins TRBV3-1 and TRBJ2-1; TCRdb names TRBD2, which stays unverified in the absence of DNA. The CDR3 is made up of 18 amino acids. The germline gives CDR1 LGHDT, CDR2 YNNKEL (reference sequence).

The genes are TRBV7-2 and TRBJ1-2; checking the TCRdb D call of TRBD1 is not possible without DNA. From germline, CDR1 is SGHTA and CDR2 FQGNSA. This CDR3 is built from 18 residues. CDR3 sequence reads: CASSLAVQRARGRDGYTF.

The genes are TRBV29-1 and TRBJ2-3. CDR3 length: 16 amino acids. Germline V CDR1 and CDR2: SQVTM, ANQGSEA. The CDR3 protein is CSVEDRMRSSTDTQYF.

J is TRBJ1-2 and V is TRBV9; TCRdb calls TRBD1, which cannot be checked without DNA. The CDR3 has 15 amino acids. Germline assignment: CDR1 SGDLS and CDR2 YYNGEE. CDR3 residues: CASSVGRDRFYGYTF.

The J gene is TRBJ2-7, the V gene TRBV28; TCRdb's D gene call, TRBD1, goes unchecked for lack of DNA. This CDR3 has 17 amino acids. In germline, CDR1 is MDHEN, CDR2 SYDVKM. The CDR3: CASRPLVLRQSSYEQYF.

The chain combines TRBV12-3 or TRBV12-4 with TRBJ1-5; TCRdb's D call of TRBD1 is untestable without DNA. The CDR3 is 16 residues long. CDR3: CASSLGGGRIDQPQHF.

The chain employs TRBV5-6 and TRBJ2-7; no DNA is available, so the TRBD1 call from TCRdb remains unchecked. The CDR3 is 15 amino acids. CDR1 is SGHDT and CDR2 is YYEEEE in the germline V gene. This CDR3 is CASSSVGGSSYEQYF.

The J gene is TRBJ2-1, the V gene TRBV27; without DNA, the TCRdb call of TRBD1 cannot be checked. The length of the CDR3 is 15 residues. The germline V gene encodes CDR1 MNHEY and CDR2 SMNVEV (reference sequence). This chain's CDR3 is CASSRISTGTAEQFF.

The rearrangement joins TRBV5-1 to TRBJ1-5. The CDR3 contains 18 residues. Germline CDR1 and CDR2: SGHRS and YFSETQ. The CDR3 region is CASSLASETLFSNQPQHF.

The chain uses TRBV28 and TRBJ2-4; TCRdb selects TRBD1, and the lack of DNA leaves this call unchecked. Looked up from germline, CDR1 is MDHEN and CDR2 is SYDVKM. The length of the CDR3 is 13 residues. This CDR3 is CASRNQGANIQYF.

The chain's CDR3 is CASSLGGFEIQPQHF. V is TRBV28 and J is TRBJ1-5; TCRdb gives TRBD1 as the D gene, but with no DNA this cannot be confirmed. The germline CDR1 and CDR2 sequences are MDHEN and SYDVKM. The CDR3 has 15 residues.

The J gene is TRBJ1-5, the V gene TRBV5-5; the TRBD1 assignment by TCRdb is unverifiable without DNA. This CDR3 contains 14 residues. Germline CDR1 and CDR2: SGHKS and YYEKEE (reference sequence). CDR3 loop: CASSRSTGNQPQHF. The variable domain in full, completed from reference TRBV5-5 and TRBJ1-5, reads DAGVTQSPTHLIKTRGQQVTLRCSPISGHKSVSWYQQVLGQGPQFIFQYYEKEERGRGNFPDRFSARQFPNYSSELNVNALLLGDSALYLCASSRSTGNQPQHFGDGTRLSIL.

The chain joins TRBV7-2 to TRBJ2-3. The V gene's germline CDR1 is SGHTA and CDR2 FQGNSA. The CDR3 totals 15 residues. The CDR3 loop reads CASSLTGASTDTQYF.

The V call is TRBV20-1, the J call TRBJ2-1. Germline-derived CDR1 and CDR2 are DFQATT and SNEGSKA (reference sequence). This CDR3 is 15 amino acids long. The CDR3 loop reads CSARDHPLLKPQQFF.

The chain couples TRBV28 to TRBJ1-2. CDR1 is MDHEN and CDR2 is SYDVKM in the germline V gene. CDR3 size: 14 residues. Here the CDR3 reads CASIQEGLPYGYTF.

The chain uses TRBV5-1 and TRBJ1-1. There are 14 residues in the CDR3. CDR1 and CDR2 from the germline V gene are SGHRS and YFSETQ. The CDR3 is CASSFTTLSTEAFF.

The CDR3 protein is CASSVGGTGANVLTF. This chain connects TRBV9 to TRBJ2-6; TCRdb selects TRBD1, and the lack of DNA leaves this call unchecked. This CDR3 is 15 amino acids long. CDR1 SGDLS and CDR2 YYNGEE come from the germline V gene.

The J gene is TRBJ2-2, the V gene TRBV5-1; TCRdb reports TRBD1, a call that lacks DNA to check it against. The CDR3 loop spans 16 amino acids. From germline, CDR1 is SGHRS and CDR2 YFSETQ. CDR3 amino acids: CASSLGDRVGTGELFF.

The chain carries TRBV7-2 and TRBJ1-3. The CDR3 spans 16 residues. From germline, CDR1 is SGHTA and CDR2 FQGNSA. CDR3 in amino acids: CASSPHGPFSGNTIYF.

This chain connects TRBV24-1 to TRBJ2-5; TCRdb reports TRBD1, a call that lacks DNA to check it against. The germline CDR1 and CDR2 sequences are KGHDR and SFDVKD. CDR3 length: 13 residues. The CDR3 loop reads CATSSGTKETQYF.